This T cell receptor beta chain derives from a study of PD-1 blockade in classical Hodgkin lymphoma. General study findings and limits: Newly diagnosed patients reportedly had lower baseline TCR diversity than healthy donors. Significant TCR diversity gains by C4D1 occurred in CD4+ but not CD8+ cells. It was among complete responders that baseline diversity resembled that of newly diagnosed patients.

Using immunoSEQ multiplex PCR, the repertoire was profiled, and TCRdb retains in-frame clones only, with some absent. The data hold about 20,000 clones, with 65% to 80% observed a single time. The time point here: cycle 4 day 1 (C4D1), after six to seven weeks of nivolumab. Each of the patients experienced relapse following autologous stem cell transplantation, and their brentuximab vedotin exposure differed. Classification of best responses gave complete response, partial response or progressive disease. Remarks on this clone: Its antigen is currently unknown.

Sequencing was performed on peripheral blood mononuclear cells (PBMCs), taken before the fourth cycle of nivolumab. The receptor was derived from a human donor with classical Hodgkin lymphoma.

The CDR3 spells CASSRRDTDTQYF. DNA for the CDR3: TGTGCCAGCAGCCGGCGGGACACAGATACGCAGTATTTT. This chain joins TRBV7-9 and TRBJ2-3; D may be TRBD2 (6 bases). In germline, CDR1 is SEHNR, CDR2 FQNEAQ (reference sequence). V was shortened by 5 bases and J by 2 bases, with 8 bases between the two germline ends. The CDR3 is 13 amino acids.